These 5 T cell receptor beta chains were sequenced from one sample in a study of blood T cell repertoires in COVID-19. Sequenced by immunoSEQ multiplex PCR; TCRdb stores in-frame clones only, minus some. The sample has roughly 220,000 clones, about 79% seen once. The sequenced material came from PBMCs or T cells enriched from blood (not recorded which). The receptor set was obtained from a woman aged 40 to 50 with acute COVID-19.

V and J are TRBV7-3 and TRBJ2-1; TRBD2 matches at 9 bases. This CDR3 has 15 amino acids. The V segment lost 5 bases and the J segment 5 bases; nucleotides outside the gene matches: 7. CDR1 is SGHTA and CDR2 is FQGTGA in the germline V gene. This CDR3 reads CASSGWGLADNEQFF. CDR3 DNA: TGTGCCAGCAGCGGATGGGGACTAGCCGACAATGAGCAGTTCTTC.

The gene calls are TRBV5-1 and TRBJ1-1, with D unresolved. Germline assignment: CDR1 SGHRS and CDR2 YFSETQ. The CDR3 consists of 14 residues. Trimming cost V 0 bases and J 0 bases, with 6 bases left between them. This CDR3 reads CASSLGRVNTEAFF. The CDR3 coding sequence is TGCGCCAGCAGCTTGGGTCGTGTGAACACTGAAGCTTTCTTT.

The J gene is TRBJ1-4, the V gene TRBV18; the D gene is possibly TRBD1 (5 bases). This CDR3 comprises 14 residues. Germline assignment: CDR1 KGHSH and CDR2 LQKENI. V gave up 2 bases and J gave up 4 bases, with 8 bases separating them. In nucleotides, the CDR3 is TGTGCCAGCTCACCAGGGGGGAATAATGAAAAACTGTTTTTT. This gives the protein CASSPGGNNEKLFF.

This clone was observed a few times. The chain is built from TRBV24-1 and TRBJ1-5; weak D call: TRBD1 (5 bases). This CDR3 spans 12 amino acids. The germline V gene encodes CDR1 KGHDR and CDR2 SFDVKD. Trimming cost V 3 bases and J 9 bases, with 8 bases left between them. CDR3 bases: TGTGCCACCAGTGATATGGACACGCCCCAGCATTTT. Translation gives CATSDMDTPQHF.

The chain combines TRBV5-1 with TRBJ1-1, with 12 bases that match TRBD1. V gave up 2 bases and J gave up 5 bases; unmatched junction bases: 7. There are 16 residues in the CDR3. CDR1 is SGHRS and CDR2 is YFSETQ in the germline V gene. DNA of the CDR3: TGCGCCAGCAGCTTAAGGGACAGGGGGCCGGGGACTGAAGCTTTCTTT. Amino acid sequence: CASSLRDRGPGTEAFF.